The source of this TCR beta chain is a study of OX40 agonist ivuxolimab in advanced cancers. Patients who had autoimmune disease history or got systemic immunosuppression were left out. The CDR3 length is 13 residues. The V and J ends lost 5 bases and 1 base respectively, with 8 bases between them. Germline V gene lookup returns CDR1 MNHEY and CDR2 SMNVEV (reference sequence). The method was immunoSEQ multiplex PCR; TCRdb's version includes in-frame clones alone and lacks a portion of them. In the table there are 55,000 to 65,000 clones, approximately 90% of which are singletons. The sample was CD4+ or CD8+ T cells sorted from blood, taken in a trial of the OX40 agonist ivuxolimab. This chain links TRBV27 with TRBJ2-5; D not certain. The sequence derives from an adult with an advanced solid tumor such as melanoma, head and neck, liver or kidney cancer. CDR3 in amino acids: CASSPWTQETQYF. The CDR3 nucleotides read TGTGCCAGCAGTCCATGGACCCAAGAGACCCAGTACTTC.